These 21 T cell receptor beta chains came from one sample sequenced in a study of OX40 agonist ivuxolimab in advanced cancers. Generated by immunoSEQ multiplex PCR, the TCRdb table keeps only in-frame clones and is missing some. Of some 69,000 clones listed, approximately 92% are singletons. Sample: CD4+ or CD8+ T cells sorted from blood, taken in a trial of the OX40 agonist ivuxolimab. Receptors were obtained from an adult with an advanced solid tumor such as melanoma, head and neck, liver or kidney cancer.

The chain is built from TRBV28 and TRBJ2-7; a possible D gene is TRBD1 (6 bases). CDR3 size: 14 residues. Germline V lookup: CDR1 MDHEN, CDR2 SYDVKM. The germline V and J ends were trimmed by 2 bases and 4 bases, with 12 bases remaining between them. The CDR3 loop is CASSLETGEYEQYF. CDR3 in DNA: TGTGCCAGCAGTTTAGAGACAGGAGAGTACGAGCAGTACTTC.

This rearrangement joins TRBV28 to TRBJ1-5; weak D call: TRBD1 (5 bases). V shed 4 bases and J shed 0 bases, with 13 bases lying between them. Germline CDR1 reads MDHEN; CDR2 reads SYDVKM. The CDR3 consists of 16 residues. CDR3 loop: CASSSPGGYSNQPQHF. The CDR3 DNA reads TGTGCCAGCAGTTCCCCGGGGGGGTATAGCAATCAGCCCCAGCATTTT.

This rearrangement joins TRBV19 to TRBJ2-7, with 9 bases aligning to TRBD1. Germline lookup yields CDR1 LNHDA and CDR2 SQIVND (reference sequence). The CDR3 spans 15 residues. With V trimmed by 6 bases and J by 3 bases, 9 bases remained unmatched. The CDR3 sequence: CASRDAGTGNYEQYF. As DNA, the CDR3 is TGTGCCAGTAGGGACGCCGGGACAGGGAACTACGAGCAGTACTTC.

The chain has TRBV6-6 and TRBJ1-4, with D perhaps TRBD1 (5 bases). This CDR3 is 14 amino acids long. V lost 7 bases and J 7 bases, leaving 16 bases between the germline ends. Germline values: CDR1 MNHNY, CDR2 SVGAGI (reference sequence). The CDR3 loop reads CASTLHIGGEKLFF. CDR3 coding DNA: TGTGCCAGCACCCTACATATTGGGGGTGAAAAACTGTTTTTT.

The DNA of the CDR3 is TGTGCCAGTCTTAGGACAGCGTCTGGAAACACCATATATTTT. It is translated as CASLRTASGNTIYF. The V call is TRBV19, the J call TRBJ1-3; a possible D gene is TRBD1 (6 bases). V was pared by 8 bases and J by 1 base, with 12 bases between. Germline values: CDR1 LNHDA, CDR2 SQIVND (reference sequence). The CDR3 spans 14 residues.

The V call is TRBV7-3, the J call TRBJ2-5, with D maybe TRBD1 (5 bases). The V end lost 4 bases, the J end lost 3 bases, and 15 bases lay between the germline ends. Germline CDR1 SGHTA, CDR2 FQGTGA. The CDR3 is 15 residues long. CDR3 loop: CASSSGQFREETQYF. CDR3 in DNA: TGTGCCAGCAGCTCAGGTCAATTCAGGGAAGAGACCCAGTACTTC.

This sequence joins TRBV15 and TRBJ2-1, with 9 bases lining up with TRBD1. The CDR3 covers 13 residues. The V and J ends lost 5 bases and 10 bases, in that order; junction bases with no gene match: 6. The germline V gene encodes CDR1 LNHNV and CDR2 YYDKDF (reference sequence). The CDR3 coding sequence is TGTGCCACCAGCGGACAGGGGTCCTCGGAGCAGTTCTTC. Protein: CATSGQGSSEQFF.

The chain joins TRBV6-5 to TRBJ2-7, with TRBD1 as a possible D gene (6 bases). The CDR3 covers 15 residues. V dropped 5 bases and J dropped 0 bases, with 14 bases sitting between them. Looked up from germline, CDR1 is MNHEY and CDR2 is SVGAGI. Here the CDR3 DNA reads TGTGCCAGCAGTCGGACAGCCCTGAGCTCCTACGAGCAGTACTTC. Translated, it gives CASSRTALSSYEQYF.

The V gene is TRBV4-1, the J gene TRBJ2-5; TRBD2 is a possible D gene (5 bases). The CDR3 runs to 14 residues. V was clipped by 1 base and J by 5 bases, with 11 bases between them. Germline CDR1 MGHRA, CDR2 YSYEKL. CDR3 in amino acids: CASSQASGSETQYF. CDR3 DNA sequence: TGCGCCAGCAGCCAAGCGTCTGGGAGTGAGACCCAGTACTTC.

This clone was seen only once. The J gene is TRBJ2-2, the V gene TRBV27; 7 bases are shared with TRBD1. Looked up from germline, CDR1 is MNHEY and CDR2 is SMNVEV (reference sequence). The V gene end was trimmed by 6 bases and the J gene end by 0 bases; junction bases not matched to a gene: 7. The length of the CDR3 is 16 residues. The CDR3: CASSARQGSNTGELFF. The CDR3 DNA reads TGTGCCAGCAGCGCTCGACAGGGTTCGAACACCGGGGAGCTGTTTTTT.

V gene TRBV11-2 combines with J gene TRBJ1-1; D call uncertain. The ends were cut back, 2 bases at V and 1 base at J, with 8 bases in the middle. From germline, CDR1 is SGHAT and CDR2 FQNNGV. The CDR3 has 14 residues. The CDR3 loop reads CASSLLQANTEAFF. The CDR3 DNA sequence: TGTGCCAGCAGCTTATTACAAGCGAACACTGAAGCTTTCTTT.

The chain employs TRBV18 and TRBJ2-3; TRBD2 aligns across 7 bases. Germline lookup yields CDR1 KGHSH and CDR2 LQKENI. CDR3 length: 13 amino acids. DNA for the CDR3: TGTGCTACATGCGGGGGTGGCACAGATACGCAGTATTTT. Residues: CATCGGGTDTQYF.

The chain links TRBV29-1 to TRBJ2-5, with 10 bases lining up with TRBD2. The CDR3 length is 14 residues. Germline V gene sequence: CDR1 SQVTM, CDR2 ANQGSEA. J was trimmed by 4 bases and V by 5 bases; bases with no gene match: 7. The CDR3, as DNA: TGCAGCGTTTCCGGGACTAGCGTGGGAGAGACCCAGTACTTC. It codes for CSVSGTSVGETQYF.

The chain recombines TRBV7-9 with TRBJ1-3, with D unresolved. The CDR3 spans 13 residues. V lost 4 bases, J lost 4 bases, and 8 bases lay in between. Germline V gene data show CDR1 as SEHNR and CDR2 as FQNEAQ (reference sequence). Here the CDR3 reads CASSSQQGNTIYF. CDR3 nucleotides: TGTGCCAGCAGCTCCCAACAGGGAAACACCATATATTTT.

V is TRBV7-8 and J is TRBJ2-1; 8 bases match TRBD2. The CDR3 has 15 amino acids. CDR1 and CDR2 (germline): SGHVS, FQNEAQ. Trimming at V came to 4 bases and at J to 6 bases, leaving 8 bases not matched to a gene. The CDR3 bases are TGTGCCAGCAGCTATCCGGGACTAGAGGTCAATGAGCAGTTCTTC. This encodes CASSYPGLEVNEQFF.

In its sample, this clone was seen a few times. V gene TRBV7-3 combines with J gene TRBJ2-7; D is uncertain. V dropped 1 base and J dropped 2 bases, with 9 bases sitting between them. Germline lookup yields CDR1 SGHTA and CDR2 FQGTGA. This CDR3 has 14 residues. This CDR3 is CASSLNPYPYEQYF. The CDR3 bases are TGTGCCAGCAGCTTAAACCCTTATCCCTACGAGCAGTACTTC. The complete variable domain, with remaining parts taken from reference TRBV7-3 and TRBJ2-7, reads GAGVSQTPSNKVTEKGKYVELRCDPISGHTALYWYRQSLGQGPEFLIYFQGTGAADDSGLPNDRFFAVRPEGSVSTLKIQRTERGDSAVYLCASSLNPYPYEQYFGPGTRLTVT.

This clone came up once. The chain carries TRBV7-2 and TRBJ2-3; 11 bases match TRBD2. From germline, CDR1 is SGHTA and CDR2 FQGNSA. This CDR3 is 15 amino acids long. Trimming at V came to 6 bases and at J to 2 bases, leaving 4 bases not matched to a gene. The CDR3 DNA reads TGTGCCAGCAGTCTACTAGCGGGGGACACAGATACGCAGTATTTT. The encoded protein is CASSLLAGDTDTQYF.

This clone is a singleton in its sample. This chain uses TRBV15 with TRBJ2-2, with D unclear. This CDR3 is 16 amino acids long. Trimming left V 0 bases short and J 4 bases short, with 12 bases between. Germline assignment: CDR1 LNHNV and CDR2 YYDKDF (reference sequence). CDR3 residues: CATSRDRALSTGELFF. The CDR3 DNA sequence: TGTGCCACCAGCAGAGATAGGGCCCTTTCCACCGGGGAGCTGTTTTTT.

This chain uses TRBV7-2 with TRBJ2-7; D remains unclear. The CDR3 totals 12 residues. Germline CDR1 and CDR2: SGHTA and FQGNSA. V gave up 5 bases and J gave up 3 bases, with 8 bases separating them. CDR3: CASSKQYYEQYF. In nucleotides, the CDR3 is TGTGCCAGCAGCAAGCAATACTACGAGCAGTACTTC.

The chain has TRBV5-4 and TRBJ2-7; tentative D call: TRBD2 (6 bases). V dropped 0 bases and J dropped 7 bases, with 20 bases sitting between them. Germline values: CDR1 SGHNT, CDR2 YYREEE (reference sequence). The CDR3 has 16 residues. Here the CDR3 reads CASSLGPRGEGREQYF. In DNA form, the CDR3 reads TGTGCCAGCAGCTTGGGTCCGCGGGGTGAGGGACGGGAGCAGTACTTC.

The chain is built from TRBV30 and TRBJ1-3; TRBD1 aligns across 7 bases. The V and J ends lost 5 bases and 0 bases, in that order; junction bases with no gene match: 1. The CDR3 is made up of 13 amino acids. In germline, CDR1 is GTSNPN, CDR2 SVGIG (reference sequence). The CDR3 protein is CAWGTVSGNTIYF. The CDR3 DNA reads as TGTGCCTGGGGGACAGTCTCTGGAAACACCATATATTTT. Together with reference TRBV30 and TRBJ1-3, the CDR3 gives the full variable domain: SQTIHQWPATLVQPVGSPLSLECTVEGTSNPNLYWYRQAAGRGLQLLFYSVGIGQISSEVPQNLSASRPQDRQFILSSKKLLLSDSGFYLCAWGTVSGNTIYFGEGSWLTVV.